At least ten counts were recorded for the clone carrying this TCR beta chain. Antigen unknown. The data derive from a study of T-cell reconstitution after alpha-beta-depleted transplantation in children. Findings and caveats of the study: T-cell numbers and diversity, one year after transplant, stemmed largely from T cells that were newly produced. TCRbeta diversity was high at day 60 in some patients (a result of surviving recipient T cells and thymic progenitors). Several hundred graft clones that had expanded were reportedly the source of alpha-beta T cells about two months after transplant.

The CDR3 consists of 15 residues. V was cut by 1 base and J by 5 bases, with 15 bases left in between. CDR1 and CDR2 from the germline V gene are SGHRS and YFSETQ. The library targeted TCRbeta and was prepared with unique molecular identifiers. One entry per CDR3 protein results from TCRdb running MiXCR on the PCR reads. There are some 150,000 distinct CDR3 sequences in the sample; about 9% occur only once, and over 15% lies in the top ten. The sample consisted of PBMCs, mostly from graft donor cells, taken 180 days after TCRalphabeta/CD19-depleted stem cell transplant. This sequence was found in a female patient between 2 and 15 years old who had a stem cell transplant for congenital amegakaryocytic thrombocytopenia, so the T cells may come from the graft donor. The chain couples TRBV5-1 to TRBJ1-1, with D possibly TRBD1 on 5 matching bases. In DNA form, the CDR3 reads TGCGCCAGCAGCTTGTCTGGGACCCAGGGTACTGAAGCTTTCTTT. Residues: CASSLSGTQGTEAFF.